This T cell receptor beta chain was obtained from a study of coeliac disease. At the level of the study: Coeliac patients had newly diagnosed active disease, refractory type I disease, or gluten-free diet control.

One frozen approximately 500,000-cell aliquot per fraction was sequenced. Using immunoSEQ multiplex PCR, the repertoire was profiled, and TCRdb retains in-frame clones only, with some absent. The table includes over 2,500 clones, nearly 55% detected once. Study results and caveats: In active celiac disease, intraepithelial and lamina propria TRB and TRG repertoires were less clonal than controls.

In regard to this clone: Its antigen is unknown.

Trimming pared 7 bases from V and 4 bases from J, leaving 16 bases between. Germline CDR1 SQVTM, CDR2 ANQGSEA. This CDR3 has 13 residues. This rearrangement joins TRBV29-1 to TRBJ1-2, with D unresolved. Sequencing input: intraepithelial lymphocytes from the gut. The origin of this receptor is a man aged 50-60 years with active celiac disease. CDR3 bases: TGCAGCGCCCACATTGGGCAGTCCTATGGCTACACCTTC. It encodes CSAHIGQSYGYTF.